The rows below give T cell receptor beta chains drawn from one sample of a study of cytomegalovirus exposure and HLA in healthy donors. The repertoire was sequenced with immunoSEQ multiplex PCR; TCRdb's copy has only in-frame clones and lacks some. Its table lists just under 65,000 clones. The specimen was PBMCs. The origin of the receptors is a boy aged 5-17 years in good health and CMV-seronegative. Both conserved end residues are part of each CDR3. The D gene is left open where the match is weak.

>TRBJ1-2|TRBV7-9|TRBD1
CASSLGTGSPYGYTF
TGTGCCAGCAGCTTGGGGACAGGGAGCCCCTATGGCTACACCTTC
>TRBJ1-1|TRBV7-9|.
CASSPTGLTEAFF
TGTGCCAGCAGCCCCACAGGGTTGACTGAAGCTTTCTTT
>TRBJ2-5|TRBV9|TRBD1
CASSPRTGLKTQYF
TGTGCCAGCAGCCCCCGGACAGGGTTAAAGACCCAGTACTTC
>TRBJ1-1|TRBV19|.
CASSIQGNTEAFF
TGTGCCAGTAGTATACAGGGGAACACTGAAGCTTTCTTT
>TRBJ2-1|TRBV7-3|TRBD1
CASSLDRVVGNEQFF
TGTGCCAGCAGCCTGGACAGGGTGGTGGGCAATGAGCAGTTCTTC
>TRBJ1-6|TRBV7-2|.
CASSLVGRGSHSPLHF
TGTGCCAGCAGCTTAGTTGGTCGCGGCTCCCATTCACCCCTCCACTTT
>TRBJ2-2|TRBV19|TRBD2
CASRAGGQSTGELFF
TGTGCCAGTAGAGCGGGGGGGCAAAGCACCGGGGAGCTGTTTTTT
>TRBJ2-5|TRBV11-2|TRBD1
CASSSHQGAWETQYF
TGTGCCAGCAGCTCGCACCAGGGGGCCTGGGAGACCCAGTACTTC
>TRBJ2-7|TRBV9|.
CASSVGLSSYEQYF
TGTGCCAGCAGCGTAGGTCTGAGCTCCTACGAGCAGTACTTC
>TRBJ2-1|TRBV6-6|TRBD1
CASSDYRGVYNEQFF
TGTGCCAGCAGTGATTACAGGGGGGTTTACAATGAGCAGTTCTTC
>TRBJ2-1|TRBV18|.
CASSPGVSSYNEQFF
TGTGCCAGCTCACCCGGGGTAAGCTCCTACAATGAGCAGTTCTTC
>TRBJ2-5|TRBV14|.
CASSQDRPPWQGDQETQYF
TGTGCCAGCAGCCAAGATAGGCCTCCCTGGCAGGGCGACCAAGAGACCCAGTACTTC
>TRBJ2-7|TRBV7-3|.
CASSSSGGSYEQYF
TGTGCCAGCAGCTCTTCAGGAGGGTCCTACGAGCAGTACTTC
>TRBJ2-5|TRBV5-4|TRBD2
CASSSGLAGEETQYF
TGTGCCAGCAGCTCCGGGCTAGCGGGGGAAGAGACCCAGTACTTC
>TRBJ1-1|TRBV10-3|TRBD1
CAISDPQGQNTEAFF
TGTGCCATCAGTGACCCACAGGGGCAGAACACTGAAGCTTTCTTT
>TRBJ2-3|TRBV4-2|.
CASSGGNGDTQYF
TGTGCCAGCAGCGGGGGGAACGGAGATACGCAGTATTTT
>TRBJ2-1|TRBV7-2|TRBD2
CASSFSRSGNEQFF
TGTGCCAGCAGCTTTAGTCGTAGCGGGAATGAGCAGTTCTTC
>TRBJ2-7|TRBV18|.
CASSRDISYEQYF
TGTGCCAGCTCTCGGGACATCTCCTACGAGCAGTACTTC
>TRBJ2-7|TRBV19|TRBD2
CASSIDGRFDEQYF
TGTGCCAGTAGTATCGACGGGAGGTTCGACGAGCAGTACTTC
>TRBJ2-1|TRBV10-3|.
CAISESKGSSYNEQFF
TGTGCCATCAGTGAGTCCAAAGGGAGCTCCTACAATGAGCAGTTCTTC
>TRBJ1-6|TRBV6-1|TRBD1
CASSENGWGTGAFSPLHF
TGTGCCAGCAGTGAAAATGGTTGGGGAACAGGGGCATTTTCACCCCTCCACTTT
>TRBJ2-7|TRBV9|TRBD1
CASSVLGQGYEQYF
TGTGCCAGCAGCGTACTGGGACAGGGCTACGAGCAGTACTTC
>TRBJ1-1|TRBV30|.
CAGGAGEGRNTEAFF
TGTGCCGGAGGGGCGGGGGAAGGGAGGAACACTGAAGCTTTCTTT
>TRBJ1-1|TRBV27|.
CASSFNPNTEAFF
TGTGCCAGCAGTTTTAATCCGAACACTGAAGCTTTCTTT
>TRBJ2-3|TRBV11-3|.
CASSLIWDQAGTDTQYF
TGTGCCAGCAGCTTAATTTGGGATCAAGCGGGCACAGATACGCAGTATTTT
>TRBJ2-7|TRBV6-5|.
CASGRDTSYEQYF
TGTGCCAGCGGCCGGGACACCTCCTACGAGCAGTACTTC